The 12 T cell receptor beta chains below all came from one sample that was sequenced in a study of blood T cells in healthy people across ages. A second PCR, run for roughly 7 to 11 cycles, used a sample-barcoded 5' primer plus a J-beta primer mix. TCRdb analysed the 5' RACE reads with MiXCR anew, one entry per CDR3 protein. This table holds fewer than 1.5 million distinct CDR3 sequences, roughly 40% found once. The sample consisted of blood. The receptor source for this set is a woman aged 18-29 years in good health.

In this sample, this clonotype turned up a few times. DNA of the CDR3: TGTGCCAGCAGTTTAGGGCAGGGGGCCCACAATGAGCAGTACTTC. Translation: CASSLGQGAHNEQYF. The chain is built from TRBV27 and TRBJ2-7; 8 positions agree with TRBD1. Germline V gene data show CDR1 as MNHEY and CDR2 as SMNVEV (reference sequence). This CDR3 has 15 amino acids. After removal of 2 bases from V and 7 bases from J, the junction contained 10 bases not matched to a gene.

This chain joins TRBV6-5 and TRBJ2-1; TRBD1 aligns across 7 bases. Germline V lookup: CDR1 MNHEY, CDR2 SVGAGI. J lost 3 bases, V lost 5 bases, and 4 bases had no gene match. The CDR3 has 14 residues. CDR3 residues: CASSQRQGYNEQFF. The CDR3 DNA reads TGTGCCAGCAGTCAACGACAGGGCTACAATGAGCAGTTCTTC.

This clonotype showed up just a few times. The rearrangement joins TRBV6-1 to TRBJ2-2; TRBD2 matches at 8 bases. Germline V gene lookup returns CDR1 MNHNS and CDR2 SASEGT. The CDR3 extends over 18 amino acids. The trim removed 7 bases at V and 5 bases at J, leaving 18 bases unmatched. In DNA form, the CDR3 reads TGTGCCAGCACCGGGGCTAGCGGGTCCTGGGGTAGAACCGGGGAGCTGTTTTTT. Encoded protein: CASTGASGSWGRTGELFF.

This clonotype was observed a handful of times. This sequence joins TRBV20-1 and TRBJ2-3; 7 bases line up with TRBD2. Germline V CDR1 and CDR2: DFQATT, SNEGSKA (reference sequence). The CDR3 length is 13 residues. Trimming removed 4 bases from V and 1 base from J; junction bases left unmatched: 2. In nucleotides, the CDR3 is TGCAGTGCTACCCTAGCGGGCACAGATACGCAGTATTTT. Amino acid sequence: CSATLAGTDTQYF.

The gene calls are TRBV20-1 and TRBJ2-3; TRBD2 agrees at 11 bases. Germline values: CDR1 DFQATT, CDR2 SNEGSKA (reference sequence). Trimming cost V 1 base and J 4 bases; bases outside gene matches: 10. The CDR3 extends over 17 amino acids. The CDR3 nucleotides are TGCAGTGCTAGAGTTAGCGGGAGGGGTGCACAAGCAGATACGCAGTATTTT. It specifies CSARVSGRGAQADTQYF.

The rearrangement links TRBV2 to TRBJ2-7, with a possible D match to TRBD2 (5 bases). Trimming left V 7 bases short and J 1 base short, with 14 bases between. CDR1 SNHLY and CDR2 FYNNEI come from the germline V gene. This CDR3 region has 14 residues. The CDR3: CASTIGVGSYEQYF. CDR3 DNA sequence: TGTGCCAGCACCATCGGGGTCGGTTCCTACGAGCAGTACTTC.

The rearrangement uses TRBV7-9 and TRBJ1-1, with D perhaps matching TRBD1 (5 bases). V was shortened by 5 bases and J by 8 bases, with 15 bases between the two germline ends. This CDR3 has 13 residues. In germline, CDR1 is SEHNR, CDR2 FQNEAQ (reference sequence). CDR3 loop: CASSKRSGGEAFF. The CDR3 DNA sequence: TGTGCCAGCAGCAAACGCAGCGGGGGAGAAGCTTTCTTT.

This clonotype was counted a few times. This sequence joins TRBV7-9 and TRBJ2-4, with 9 bases identical to TRBD2. The CDR3 totals 16 residues. Germline-derived CDR1 and CDR2 are SEHNR and FQNEAQ (reference sequence). V lost 2 bases, J lost 13 bases, and 15 bases stayed unmatched. The CDR3 reads CASSLTPLAGLNEQYF. The CDR3 nucleotides are TGTGCCAGCAGCTTAACCCCCCTAGCGGGGCTAAATGAGCAGTACTTC.

The genes are TRBV20-1 and TRBJ1-4; TRBD1 agrees at 7 bases. Germline V gene lookup returns CDR1 DFQATT and CDR2 SNEGSKA (reference sequence). Trimming took 4 bases from V and 6 from J; bases not matched to a gene: 8. The CDR3 is 14 residues long. The CDR3 DNA reads TGCAGTGCTACCGACAGGGTTTATGATGAAAAACTGTTTTTT. It translates to CSATDRVYDEKLFF.

The CDR3 nucleotides are TGTGCCAGCAGTTTGGGACGGGAAAACTATGGCTACACCTTC. Translating gives CASSLGRENYGYTF. The V and J genes are TRBV12-3 or TRBV12-4 and TRBJ1-2; a possible D gene is TRBD1 (5 bases). This CDR3 contains 14 residues. V gave up 3 bases and J gave up 2 bases, with 10 bases separating them.

The rearrangement links TRBV7-2 to TRBJ2-2, with 8 bases fitting TRBD1. The length of the CDR3 is 17 residues. Germline CDR1 and CDR2: SGHTA and FQGNSA. V trimming: 5 bases; J trimming: 1 base; junction bases outside the gene matches: 9. The CDR3 reads CASSPDWTGKNTGELFF. CDR3 nucleotides: TGTGCCAGCAGCCCCGACTGGACAGGGAAGAACACCGGGGAGCTGTTTTTT.

The chain recombines TRBV5-1 with TRBJ2-2; the D gene could be TRBD1 or TRBD2 (5 bases each). Deletions cut 0 bases from V and 3 bases from J, with 21 bases between. Germline V CDR1 and CDR2: SGHRS, YFSETQ. The CDR3 spans 19 residues. Here the CDR3 reads CASSLATSEGRGDTGELFF. In DNA, the CDR3 is TGCGCCAGCAGCTTGGCCACATCTGAGGGGCGAGGGGACACCGGGGAGCTGTTTTTT.